These 26 T cell receptor beta chains originate from one sample sequenced in a study of a mutant IDH1 vaccine in newly diagnosed glioma. These receptors are not linked to any known antigen. Documented time point: week 35, safety follow-up. Doses of 300 ug of mutant IDH1 20-mer peptide were given with topical imiquimod. The method was immunoSEQ multiplex PCR; TCRdb's version includes in-frame clones alone and lacks a portion of them. This sample has tens of thousands of clones; around nine tenths occur once, and the top ten carry 2% to 2.5%. The specimen was PBMCs, collected from a glioma patient whose treatment included an IDH1 peptide vaccine. The source is a man between 25 and 39 years old with glioma.

The rearrangement links TRBV27 to TRBJ2-7; 7 bases are shared with TRBD1. Germline CDR1 is MNHEY and CDR2 is SMNVEV (reference sequence). Losses at the gene ends were 5 bases for V and 4 bases for J; bases not matched to a gene: 14. CDR3 length: 16 amino acids. This CDR3 reads CASSPHRQGQAYEQYF. CDR3 sequence (DNA): TGTGCCAGCAGTCCACACCGACAGGGCCAAGCATACGAGCAGTACTTC.

This chain uses TRBV6-5 with TRBJ1-1; the match to TRBD1 covers 8 bases. V lost 2 bases, J lost 3 bases, and 2 bases stayed unmatched. CDR1 MNHEY and CDR2 SVGAGI come from the germline V gene. The CDR3 is made up of 14 amino acids. The CDR3 sequence: CASSYHRGDTEAFF. The CDR3 coding sequence is TGTGCCAGCAGTTACCACAGGGGGGACACTGAAGCTTTCTTT.

This chain joins TRBV7-2 and TRBJ1-5; 7 bases line up with TRBD1. The junction had 8 bases not matched to a gene; V was cut back by 1 base and J by 14 bases. CDR1 is SGHTA and CDR2 is FQGNSA in the germline V gene. The CDR3 has 13 residues. The chain's CDR3 is CASSLEETGTKHF. CDR3 bases: TGTGCCAGCAGCTTAGAGGAGACAGGGACGAAGCATTTT.

This clone was counted once. V gene TRBV5-5 combines with J gene TRBJ1-1; D might be TRBD1 (5 bases). Per germline, CDR1 SGHKS and CDR2 YYEKEE (reference sequence). This CDR3 comprises 13 residues. The ends were cut back, 7 bases at V and 0 bases at J, with 10 bases in the middle. DNA for the CDR3: TGTGCCAGCGTGACAGCAATGAACACTGAAGCTTTCTTT. This codes for CASVTAMNTEAFF. Complete variable domain (other parts from reference TRBV5-5 and TRBJ1-1): DAGVTQSPTHLIKTRGQQVTLRCSPISGHKSVSWYQQVLGQGPQFIFQYYEKEERGRGNFPDRFSARQFPNYSSELNVNALLLGDSALYLCASVTAMNTEAFFGQGTRLTVV.

CDR3 sequence: CASSLEVRGVSQYF. As DNA, the CDR3 is TGTGCCAGCAGCTTGGAAGTGAGGGGTGTGTCCCAGTACTTC. The J gene is TRBJ2-5, the V gene TRBV5-6; possibly TRBD1 or TRBD2 for D (5 bases each). V was trimmed by 0 bases and J by 9 bases, leaving 15 bases between them. Looked up from germline, CDR1 is SGHDT and CDR2 is YYEEEE. The CDR3 spans 14 residues.

The sample holds one count of this clone. The rearrangement joins TRBV7-9 to TRBJ2-7; TRBD2 aligns across 13 bases. V trimming: 5 bases; J trimming: 4 bases; junction bases outside the gene matches: 8. Germline CDR1 reads SEHNR; CDR2 reads FQNEAQ (reference sequence). This CDR3 is 16 amino acids long. CDR3 in DNA: TGTGCCAGCAGCCCCCTCGGGGGACTAGCGGGATACGAGCAGTACTTC. Translation gives CASSPLGGLAGYEQYF.

The chain carries TRBV27 and TRBJ2-3; a weak D match, TRBD1 (6 bases). The CDR3 totals 16 residues. Trimming cost V 5 bases and J 0 bases, with 15 bases left between them. CDR1 and CDR2 from the germline V gene are MNHEY and SMNVEV (reference sequence). CDR3 in amino acids: CASSVSGGTSTDTQYF. The CDR3 nucleotides are TGTGCCAGCAGTGTCAGTGGGGGCACTAGCACAGATACGCAGTATTTT.

This rearrangement joins TRBV7-2 to TRBJ2-3; TRBD2 aligns across 7 bases. The CDR3 loop spans 16 amino acids. The germline V gene encodes CDR1 SGHTA and CDR2 FQGNSA. V lost 4 bases, J lost 5 bases, and 12 bases stayed unmatched. As DNA, the CDR3 is TGTGCCAGCAGCTCAAGGTCGGGAGGTTGGCAAGATACGCAGTATTTT. It encodes CASSSRSGGWQDTQYF.

The chain is built from TRBV4-3 and TRBJ2-3; 7 nucleotides align to TRBD1. Trimming took 1 base from V and 4 from J; bases not matched to a gene: 5. The germline V gene encodes CDR1 LGHNA and CDR2 YSLEER. This CDR3 has 15 residues. The CDR3 reads CASSQVTGWSDTQYF. The CDR3 coding sequence is TGCGCCAGCAGCCAAGTGACAGGGTGGTCAGATACGCAGTATTTT.

This clone was seen a few times. V usage is TRBV2 and J usage is TRBJ1-1; D possibly corresponds to TRBD1 (5 bases). The CDR3 extends over 14 amino acids. V was clipped by 5 bases and J by 0 bases, with 10 bases between them. Germline V gene sequence: CDR1 SNHLY, CDR2 FYNNEI. The chain's CDR3 is CASSRQLMNTEAFF. In DNA form, the CDR3 reads TGTGCCAGCAGTCGACAGCTCATGAACACTGAAGCTTTCTTT.

The chain employs TRBV10-3 and TRBJ1-2, with TRBD1 as a possible D gene (6 bases). The CDR3 spans 14 residues. Trimming left V 8 bases short and J 3 bases short, with 16 bases between. Germline CDR1 ENHRY, CDR2 SYGVKD. CDR3 residues: CAIRPAGVDYGYTF. CDR3 bases: TGTGCCATCCGCCCAGCAGGGGTGGACTATGGCTACACCTTC.

The J gene is TRBJ2-1, the V gene TRBV9; tentatively, D is TRBD1 (6 bases). From germline, CDR1 is SGDLS and CDR2 YYNGEE. The CDR3 is 16 amino acids. Trimming took off 2 bases at V and 2 bases at J, with 14 bases between the two ends. The CDR3 coding sequence is TGTGCCAGCAGCGTCCGAAAGGACAGAGCCTACAATGAGCAGTTCTTC. Amino acid sequence: CASSVRKDRAYNEQFF.

This chain uses TRBV28 with TRBJ2-5; D is unclear. In germline, CDR1 is MDHEN, CDR2 SYDVKM. CDR3 length: 12 amino acids. Trimming took off 5 bases at V and 5 bases at J, with 9 bases between the two ends. DNA for the CDR3: TGTGCCAGCAGTACCTCCGGGGAGACCCAGTACTTC. It specifies CASSTSGETQYF.

The V call is TRBV19, the J call TRBJ1-4; 9 nucleotides agree with TRBD1. Germline trimming cut 5 bases from V and 7 bases from J; bases unmatched to any gene: 11. The CDR3 runs to 16 residues. The germline V gene encodes CDR1 LNHDA and CDR2 SQIVND (reference sequence). The DNA of the CDR3 is TGTGCCAGTAGTTCTCTTACAGGGGGCAGCGTTGAAAAACTGTTTTTT. Amino acids: CASSSLTGGSVEKLFF.

The CDR3 here is CASSLTGYGYTF. DNA for the CDR3: TGTGCCAGCAGCTTGACAGGTTATGGCTACACCTTC. J is TRBJ1-2 and V is TRBV5-8, with D possibly matching TRBD1 (5 bases). Germline CDR1 is SGHTS and CDR2 is YDEGEE. This CDR3 comprises 12 residues. V dropped 1 base and J dropped 5 bases, with 6 bases sitting between them.

The V and J genes are TRBV4-2 and TRBJ2-7; D call uncertain. The germline gives CDR1 LGHNA, CDR2 YNFKEQ. The V and J ends lost 3 bases and 2 bases respectively, with 5 bases between them. The CDR3 consists of 12 residues. The CDR3 spells CASSQGTYEQYF. The CDR3 DNA sequence: TGTGCCAGCAGCCAGGGGACCTACGAGCAGTACTTC.

The V and J genes are TRBV9 and TRBJ2-2; TRBD2 matches 13 bases. J lost 4 bases, V lost 2 bases, and 2 bases had no gene match. The CDR3 spans 16 residues. Germline CDR1 and CDR2: SGDLS and YYNGEE. CDR3 amino acids: CASSVGTSGTTGELFF. DNA of the CDR3: TGTGCCAGCAGCGTGGGGACTAGCGGGACCACCGGGGAGCTGTTTTTT.

The genes are TRBV9 and TRBJ2-5; D may be TRBD1 or TRBD2 (6 bases each). V lost 0 bases to trimming and J lost 5 bases, with 17 bases between them. The CDR3 is 16 residues long. Per the germline V gene, CDR1 is SGDLS and CDR2 is YYNGEE. CDR3 sequence reads: CASSVAPGAGSETQYF. In DNA form, the CDR3 reads TGTGCCAGCAGCGTAGCTCCAGGGGCGGGATCTGAGACCCAGTACTTC.

This clone was counted a few times. V and J are TRBV6-6 and TRBJ1-1; TRBD1 might be the D (5 bases). V was trimmed by 5 bases and J by 2 bases, leaving 18 bases between them. Germline values: CDR1 MNHNY, CDR2 SVGAGI (reference sequence). The CDR3 consists of 16 residues. The CDR3 nucleotides are TGTGCCAGCAGTCCCCTCGCAGGGCAGAGTAACACTGAAGCTTTCTTT. Amino acid sequence: CASSPLAGQSNTEAFF.

The chain links TRBV7-9 to TRBJ1-4; D remains unclear. This CDR3 is built from 15 residues. V was clipped by 5 bases and J by 6 bases, with 16 bases between them. CDR1 is SEHNR and CDR2 is FQNEAQ in the germline V gene (reference sequence). CDR3 coding DNA: TGTGCCAGCAGCCTGTTTGAGGGCGGGGATGAAAAACTGTTTTTT. Protein sequence: CASSLFEGGDEKLFF.

This clone was observed once. The genes are TRBV4-1 and TRBJ2-2; D is uncertain. V shed 0 bases and J shed 6 bases, with 11 bases lying between them. There are 15 residues in the CDR3. The germline V gene encodes CDR1 MGHRA and CDR2 YSYEKL. The CDR3, as DNA: TGCGCCAGCAGCCAAGATCCTCGGGCGGCCGGGGAGCTGTTTTTT. This translates into CASSQDPRAAGELFF.

The chain has TRBV13 and TRBJ2-5; possible D gene TRBD2, 7 bases. V was trimmed by 6 bases and J by 4 bases, leaving 15 bases between them. The CDR3 extends over 14 amino acids. The germline V gene has CDR1 PRHDT and CDR2 FYEKMQ (reference sequence). CDR3 residues: CASSGGAERETQYF. CDR3 in DNA: TGTGCCAGCAGTGGGGGGGCGGAGAGAGAGACCCAGTACTTC.

V usage is TRBV14 and J usage is TRBJ1-3, with TRBD1 matching 8 bases. This CDR3 has 17 amino acids. Germline V gene sequence: CDR1 SGHDN, CDR2 FVKESK. The J segment lost 0 bases and the V segment lost 2 bases, leaving 6 bases of the junction unmatched. CDR3 sequence: CASSQPGQVYSGNTIYF. In nucleotides, the CDR3 is TGTGCCAGCAGCCAACCGGGACAGGTTTACTCTGGAAACACCATATATTTT.

The chain employs TRBV6-1 and TRBJ2-5, with D uncertain. The germline V gene has CDR1 MNHNS and CDR2 SASEGT. V was cut by 7 bases and J by 4 bases, with 13 bases left in between. The CDR3 loop spans 13 amino acids. CDR3 in amino acids: CASKTWTLETQYF. CDR3 nucleotides: TGTGCCAGCAAAACATGGACCCTAGAGACCCAGTACTTC.

This chain connects TRBV27 to TRBJ2-1, with TRBD2 matching over 7 bases. Germline values: CDR1 MNHEY, CDR2 SMNVEV (reference sequence). V lost 5 bases to trimming and J lost 9 bases; unmatched junction nucleotides: 7. This CDR3 has 13 residues. Here the CDR3 DNA reads TGTGCCAGCAGTACCATTGGGAGGGGTGAGCAGTTCTTC. Protein sequence: CASSTIGRGEQFF.

The CDR3 reads CAWSAAGAGEYF. CDR3 coding DNA: TGTGCCTGGAGTGCCGCGGGGGCAGGAGAGTACTTC. The rearrangement joins TRBV30 to TRBJ2-5, with a weak D call TRBD2 (7 bases). The CDR3 covers 12 residues. CDR1 and CDR2 (germline): GTSNPN, SVGIG (reference sequence). V lost 1 base to trimming and J lost 12 bases, with 15 bases between them.